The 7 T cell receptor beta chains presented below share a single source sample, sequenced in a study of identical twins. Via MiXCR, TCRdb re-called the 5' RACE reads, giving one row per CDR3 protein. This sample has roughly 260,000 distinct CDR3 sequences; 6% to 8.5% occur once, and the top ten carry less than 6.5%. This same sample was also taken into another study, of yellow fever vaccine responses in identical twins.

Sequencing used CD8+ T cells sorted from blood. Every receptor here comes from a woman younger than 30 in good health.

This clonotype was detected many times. The CDR3 nucleotides read TGTGCCAGCAGTCCAAGGGAGGGGAAATACAATGAGCAGTTCTTC. Protein: CASSPREGKYNEQFF. The V call is TRBV7-9, the J call TRBJ2-1, with 7 positions matching TRBD2. The CDR3 has 15 amino acids. The germline CDR1 and CDR2 sequences are SEHNR and FQNEAQ (reference sequence). The V segment lost 6 bases and the J segment 4 bases; nucleotides outside the gene matches: 9.

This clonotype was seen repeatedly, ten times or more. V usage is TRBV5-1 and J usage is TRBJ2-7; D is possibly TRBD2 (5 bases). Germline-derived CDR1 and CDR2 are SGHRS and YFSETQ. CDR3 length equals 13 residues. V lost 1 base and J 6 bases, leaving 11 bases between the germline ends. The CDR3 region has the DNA TGCGCCAGCAGCTTGTTTCCCGAGGGCGAGCAGTACTTC. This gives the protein CASSLFPEGEQYF.

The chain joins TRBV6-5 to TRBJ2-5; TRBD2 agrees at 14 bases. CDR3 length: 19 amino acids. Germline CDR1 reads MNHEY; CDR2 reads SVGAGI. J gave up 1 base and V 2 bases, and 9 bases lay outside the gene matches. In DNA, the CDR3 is TGTGCCAGCAGTTACCCCGGGACTAGCGGGGGCTATCCCCAAGAGACCCAGTACTTC. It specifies CASSYPGTSGGYPQETQYF.

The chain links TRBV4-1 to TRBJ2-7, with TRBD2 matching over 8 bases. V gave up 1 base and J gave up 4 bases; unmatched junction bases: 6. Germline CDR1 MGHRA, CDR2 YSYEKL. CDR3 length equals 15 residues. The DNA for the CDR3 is TGCGCCAGCAGCCAAGGGGTAACTAGCGGTTACGAGCAGTACTTC. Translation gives CASSQGVTSGYEQYF.

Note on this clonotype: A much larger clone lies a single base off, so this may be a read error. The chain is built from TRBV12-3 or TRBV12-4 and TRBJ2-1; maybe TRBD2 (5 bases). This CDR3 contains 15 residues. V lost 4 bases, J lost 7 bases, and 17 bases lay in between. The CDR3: CASSSTGRTGNEQFF. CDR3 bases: TGTGCCAGCAGTTCCACTGGGAGAACGGGAAATGAGCAGTTCTTC.

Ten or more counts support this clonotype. The CDR3, as DNA: TGTGCCAGCAGTCCCACTCTCTACGAGCAGTACTTC. As protein: CASSPTLYEQYF. The genes are TRBV12-3 or TRBV12-4 and TRBJ2-7; D uncertain. The CDR3 runs 12 residues. Trimming pared 5 bases from V and 3 bases from J, leaving 8 bases between.

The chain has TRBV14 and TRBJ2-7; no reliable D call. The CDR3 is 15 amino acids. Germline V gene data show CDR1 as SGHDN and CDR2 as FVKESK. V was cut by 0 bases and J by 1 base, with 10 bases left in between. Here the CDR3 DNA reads TGTGCCAGCAGCCAAGAATCTTGGAGTTCCTACGAGCAGTACTTC. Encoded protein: CASSQESWSSYEQYF.